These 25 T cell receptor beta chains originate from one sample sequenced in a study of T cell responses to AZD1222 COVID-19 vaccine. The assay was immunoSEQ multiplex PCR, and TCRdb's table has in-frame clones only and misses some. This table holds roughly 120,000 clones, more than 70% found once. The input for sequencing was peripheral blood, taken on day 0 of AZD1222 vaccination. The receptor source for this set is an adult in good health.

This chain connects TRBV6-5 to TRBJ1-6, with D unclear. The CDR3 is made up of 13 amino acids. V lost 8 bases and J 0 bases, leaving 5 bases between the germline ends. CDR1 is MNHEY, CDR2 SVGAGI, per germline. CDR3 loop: CASQDSYNSPLHF. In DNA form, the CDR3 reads TGTGCCAGCCAGGACTCCTATAATTCACCCCTCCACTTT.

This chain's CDR3 is CAISESLSVHEQFF. DNA of the CDR3: TGTGCCATCAGTGAGTCGCTTAGCGTTCATGAGCAGTTCTTC. The V call is TRBV10-3, the J call TRBJ2-1; TRBD2 might be the D (5 bases). The CDR3 runs 14 residues. The V gene lost 0 bases and the J gene lost 8 bases, with 11 bases spanning the gap. In germline, CDR1 is ENHRY, CDR2 SYGVKD.

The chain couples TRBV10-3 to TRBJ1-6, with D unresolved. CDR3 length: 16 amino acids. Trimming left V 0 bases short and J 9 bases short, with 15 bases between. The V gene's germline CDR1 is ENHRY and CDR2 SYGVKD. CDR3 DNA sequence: TGTGCCATCAGTGAGTCGACTTTAGGGATGGGTTCACCCCTCCACTTT. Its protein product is CAISESTLGMGSPLHF.

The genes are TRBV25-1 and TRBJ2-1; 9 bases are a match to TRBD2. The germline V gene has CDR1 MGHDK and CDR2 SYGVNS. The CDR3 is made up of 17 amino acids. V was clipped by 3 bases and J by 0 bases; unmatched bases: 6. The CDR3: CASSEASGVSSYNEQFF. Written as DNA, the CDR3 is TGTGCCAGCAGTGAGGCTAGCGGGGTTAGCTCCTACAATGAGCAGTTCTTC.

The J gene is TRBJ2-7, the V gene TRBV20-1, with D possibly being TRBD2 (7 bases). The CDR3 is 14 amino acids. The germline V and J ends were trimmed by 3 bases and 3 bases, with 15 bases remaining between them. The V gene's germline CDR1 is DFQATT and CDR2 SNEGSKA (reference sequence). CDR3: CSASRGGARYEQYF. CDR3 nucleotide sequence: TGCAGTGCTAGTAGGGGGGGGGCTCGCTACGAGCAGTACTTC.

The CDR3 DNA reads as TGTGCCAGCAGCCTCTCTGGAAACACCATATATTTT. This encodes CASSLSGNTIYF. The chain carries TRBV7-9 and TRBJ1-3, with no clear D. The CDR3 has 12 amino acids. Germline CDR1 is SEHNR and CDR2 is FQNEAQ (reference sequence). V was trimmed by 5 bases and J by 0 bases, leaving 2 bases between them.

The CDR3 here is CASSQETSGGAYNEQFF. The CDR3 region has the DNA TGCGCCAGCAGCCAGGAAACTAGCGGGGGGGCATACAATGAGCAGTTCTTC. The chain links TRBV4-3 to TRBJ2-1; 13 nucleotides agree with TRBD2. Germline V gene data show CDR1 as LGHNA and CDR2 as YSLEER. There are 17 residues in the CDR3. J gave up 4 bases and V 3 bases, and 6 bases lay outside the gene matches.

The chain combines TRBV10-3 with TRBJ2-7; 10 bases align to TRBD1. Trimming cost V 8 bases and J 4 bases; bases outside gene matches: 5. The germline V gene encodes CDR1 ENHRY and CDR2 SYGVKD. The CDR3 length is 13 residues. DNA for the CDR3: TGTGCCATCGGGACAGGGGTCGGGTACGAGCAGTACTTC. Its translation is CAIGTGVGYEQYF.

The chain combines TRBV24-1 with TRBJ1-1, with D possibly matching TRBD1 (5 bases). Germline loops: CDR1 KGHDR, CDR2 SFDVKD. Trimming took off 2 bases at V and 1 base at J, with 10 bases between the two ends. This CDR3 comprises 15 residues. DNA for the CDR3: TGTGCCACCAGTGATTCACGTAGGGGGAACACTGAAGCTTTCTTT. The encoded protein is CATSDSRRGNTEAFF.

DNA for the CDR3: TGCGCCAGCAGCGAGACAGGGGCTAGCGGGGTCGGTAGTGGAGAGACCCAGTACTTC. Translation: CASSETGASGVGSGETQYF. This chain joins TRBV5-1 and TRBJ2-5; D is perhaps TRBD2 (9 bases). V dropped 4 bases and J dropped 4 bases, with 29 bases sitting between them. The germline V gene has CDR1 SGHRS and CDR2 YFSETQ. CDR3 length: 19 amino acids.

The DNA for the CDR3 is TGCGCCAGCAGCCAAGAGAGGCCGTTTAGTGGTGAAGCTTTCTTT. This codes for CASSQERPFSGEAFF. The V call is TRBV4-1, the J call TRBJ1-1; D not certain. Trimming removed 0 bases from V and 7 bases from J, with 15 bases in between. The germline V gene encodes CDR1 MGHRA and CDR2 YSYEKL. The CDR3 loop spans 15 amino acids.

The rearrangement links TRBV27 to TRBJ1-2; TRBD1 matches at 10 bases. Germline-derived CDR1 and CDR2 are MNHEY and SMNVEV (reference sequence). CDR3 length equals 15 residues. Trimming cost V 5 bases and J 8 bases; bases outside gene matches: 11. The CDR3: CASSRRQGAIEGYTF. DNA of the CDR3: TGTGCCAGCAGTCGACGACAGGGGGCTATAGAAGGCTACACCTTC.

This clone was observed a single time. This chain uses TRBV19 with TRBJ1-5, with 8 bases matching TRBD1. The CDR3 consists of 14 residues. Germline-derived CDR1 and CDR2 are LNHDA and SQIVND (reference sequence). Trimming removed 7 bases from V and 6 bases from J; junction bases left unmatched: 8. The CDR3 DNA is TGTGCCAGTATTGCAGACAGGGGTAGTCAGCCCCAGCATTTT. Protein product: CASIADRGSQPQHF.

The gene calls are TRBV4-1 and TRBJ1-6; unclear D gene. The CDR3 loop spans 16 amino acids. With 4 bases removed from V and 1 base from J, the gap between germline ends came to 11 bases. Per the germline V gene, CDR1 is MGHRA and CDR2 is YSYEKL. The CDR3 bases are TGCGCCAGCAGCCTGAGCGCCGGATCCTATAATTCACCCCTCCACTTT. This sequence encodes CASSLSAGSYNSPLHF.

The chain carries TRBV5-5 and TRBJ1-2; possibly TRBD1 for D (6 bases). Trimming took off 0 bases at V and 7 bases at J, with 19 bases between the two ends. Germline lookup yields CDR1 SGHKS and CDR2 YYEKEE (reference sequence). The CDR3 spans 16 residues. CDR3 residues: CASSLEPGAAGSGYTF. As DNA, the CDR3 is TGTGCCAGCAGCTTGGAGCCGGGGGCGGCGGGTAGTGGCTACACCTTC.

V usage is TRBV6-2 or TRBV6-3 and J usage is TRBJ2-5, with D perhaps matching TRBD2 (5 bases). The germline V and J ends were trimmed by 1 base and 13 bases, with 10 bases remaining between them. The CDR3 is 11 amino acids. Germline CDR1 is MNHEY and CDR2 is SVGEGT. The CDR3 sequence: CASSYLGVRYF. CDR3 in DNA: TGTGCCAGCAGTTACTTGGGAGTGAGGTACTTC.

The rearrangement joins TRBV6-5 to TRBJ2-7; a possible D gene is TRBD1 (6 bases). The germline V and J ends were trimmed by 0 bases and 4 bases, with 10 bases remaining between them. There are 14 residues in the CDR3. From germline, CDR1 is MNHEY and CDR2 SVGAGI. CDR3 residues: CASSYSTGLYEQYF. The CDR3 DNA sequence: TGTGCCAGCAGTTACTCGACAGGATTATACGAGCAGTACTTC.

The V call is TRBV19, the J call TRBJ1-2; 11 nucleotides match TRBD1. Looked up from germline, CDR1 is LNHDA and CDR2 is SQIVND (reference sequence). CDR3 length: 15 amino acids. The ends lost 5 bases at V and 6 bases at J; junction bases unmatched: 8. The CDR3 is CASSLTGTGGNGYTF. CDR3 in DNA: TGTGCCAGTAGTTTGACCGGGACAGGGGGAAATGGCTACACCTTC.

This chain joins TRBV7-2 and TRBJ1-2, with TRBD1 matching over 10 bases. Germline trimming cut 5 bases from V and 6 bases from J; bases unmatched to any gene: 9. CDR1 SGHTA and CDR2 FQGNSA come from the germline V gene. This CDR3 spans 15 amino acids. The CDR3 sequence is CASSTTAGQGNGYTF. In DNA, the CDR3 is TGTGCCAGCAGCACAACGGCGGGACAGGGGAATGGCTACACCTTC.

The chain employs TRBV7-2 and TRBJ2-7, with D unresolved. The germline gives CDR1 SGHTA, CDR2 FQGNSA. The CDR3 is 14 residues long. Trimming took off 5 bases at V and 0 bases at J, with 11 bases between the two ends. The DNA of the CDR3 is TGTGCCAGCAGCGTAACACGTCTCTCCTACGAGCAGTACTTC. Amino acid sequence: CASSVTRLSYEQYF.

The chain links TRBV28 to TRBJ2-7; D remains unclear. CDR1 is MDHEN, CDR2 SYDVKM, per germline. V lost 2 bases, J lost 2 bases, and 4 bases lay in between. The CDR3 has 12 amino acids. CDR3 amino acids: CASSLGAYEQYF. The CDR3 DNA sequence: TGTGCCAGCAGTTTAGGGGCCTACGAGCAGTACTTC.

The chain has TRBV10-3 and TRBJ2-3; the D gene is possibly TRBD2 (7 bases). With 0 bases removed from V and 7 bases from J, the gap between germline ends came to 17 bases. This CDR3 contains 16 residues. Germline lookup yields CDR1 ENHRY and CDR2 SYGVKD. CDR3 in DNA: TGTGCCATCAGTGAGTCGCTGGGAGGGGGATCTTATACGCAGTATTTT. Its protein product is CAISESLGGGSYTQYF.

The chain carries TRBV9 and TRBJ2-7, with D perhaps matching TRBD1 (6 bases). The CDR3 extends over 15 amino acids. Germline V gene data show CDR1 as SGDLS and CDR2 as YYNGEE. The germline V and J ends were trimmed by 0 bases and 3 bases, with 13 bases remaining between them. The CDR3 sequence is CASSVALGASYEQYF. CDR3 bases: TGTGCCAGCAGCGTAGCTTTGGGGGCGAGCTACGAGCAGTACTTC.

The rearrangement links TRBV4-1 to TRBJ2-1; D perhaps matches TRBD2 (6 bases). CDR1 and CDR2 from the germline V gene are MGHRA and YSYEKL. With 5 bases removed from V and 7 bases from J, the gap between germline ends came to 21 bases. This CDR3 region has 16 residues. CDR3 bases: TGCGCCAGCAGCACGGAGGGATACCGGGCGTTGAATGAGCAGTTCTTC. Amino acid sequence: CASSTEGYRALNEQFF.

The CDR3 DNA reads TGTGCCAGCAGCTTAGTTACGGGGATGAACACTGAAGCTTTCTTT. It is translated as CASSLVTGMNTEAFF. This rearrangement joins TRBV7-8 to TRBJ1-1, with D hard to call. This CDR3 is built from 15 residues. V shed 1 base and J shed 0 bases, with 9 bases lying between them. The V gene's germline CDR1 is SGHVS and CDR2 FQNEAQ.